This T cell receptor (beta chain) was sequenced during a study of T cell responses to AZD1222 COVID-19 vaccine (dated by TCRdb to the early 2020s). About the full investigation: Because spike-specific TCR depth and breadth did not differ between the two schedules, AZD1222 recipients who got a second dose at roughly 4 weeks were pooled with those who got a second dose at roughly 12 weeks. A total of over 230 trial participants underwent TCR sequencing, of whom about 210 received two doses of AZD1222 and 26 received two doses of the MenACWY control vaccine. Enrollment into the trials was organized by age into subgroups of 18-55, 56-69 and 70-plus years, and those subgroups contained approximately 160, 26 and 62 TCR-sequenced participants, respectively. Beyond this particular receptor, the publication reports: CD4 TCRs associated with the vaccine covered the entire spike protein, and the dominant responses were in regions 160-218 and 743-854. Nearly half of unique spike-specific TCRs reportedly recognized epitopes outside regions mutated in the B.1.351 and B.1.1.7 variants. A significant rise in spike-specific TCR breadth and depth was observed after two AZD1222 doses relative to day 0 and relative to MenACWY recipients. The 56-69-year group was small, and its depth increase did not reach significance, likely because of low power. Participants were mostly white British, with more females than males. The authors suggested clonal diversity may have been underestimated. No day 14 peak-response samples were available, so repertoires were characterized only after the peak T cell response. Conclusions about previously exposed vaccinees are limited because only six or seven AZD1222 recipients were SARS-CoV-2 seropositive at baseline.

A word on this clone: Its antigen is still unknown. Within one base of it there is no much larger clone, and no base qualities were kept.

From the germline V gene, CDR1 is SGHTA and CDR2 is FQGNSA. Taken from cysteine to phenylalanine, the CDR3 has 19 residues. Just the 57-base CDR3 DNA is kept, in frame starting at base 1. V is pared back by 0 bases and J by 0 bases, with 15 bases lying between the germline termini. Read against the paper, the sample's time point label means: baseline before first vaccination. Samples from vaccinated people were obtained from the UK trials COV001 and COV002, which included a single-blind randomized controlled phase 2/3 trial of AZD1222 (ChAdOx1 nCoV-19) in healthy adults. For TCRbeta chain sequencing, PBMC samples were collected from trial participants at day 0 and at day 28 after the second dose. The CDR3 regions of human TCRbeta chains were analyzed by immunosequencing. As for the authors' bioinformatics: Repertoire TCRs were checked for matches against a reference library of SARS-CoV-2-specific TCRs that had been generated using the MIRA antigen-specificity platform. Breadth meant the fraction of unique TCRs that were SARS-CoV-2-associated, whereas depth meant the fraction of total T cells that were SARS-CoV-2-associated. Each spike-specific TCR was assigned to its reactive spike region and to a CD4 or CD8 class using the MIRA data. Log10-transformed breadth and depth values were compared by one-way ANOVA with Sidak's multiple comparisons tests. Not all clones reach the TCRdb copy of this immuneACCESS table, which keeps in-frame sequences only. Checked studies attribute under half of the gap to unresolved V genes and leave the rest unexplained. The V and J calls and the clone size are those of that table, but D and trimming were determined from the DNA. The sample records some 170,000 clones, 85% to 90% of which are singletons. The ten most abundant clones make up 1.5% to 2% of the sample.

This receptor was obtained from an adult in good health. The chain is assembled from TRBV7-2 and TRBJ1-6, with the D gene not confidently named. Sequences were derived from peripheral blood, sampled on day 0 of AZD1222 vaccination. The CDR3 sequence is CASSLAEMIGSSYNSPLHF. The DNA reads as follows: TGTGCCAGCAGCTTAGCGGAGATGATCGGGAGCTCCTATAATTCACCCCTCCACTTT.